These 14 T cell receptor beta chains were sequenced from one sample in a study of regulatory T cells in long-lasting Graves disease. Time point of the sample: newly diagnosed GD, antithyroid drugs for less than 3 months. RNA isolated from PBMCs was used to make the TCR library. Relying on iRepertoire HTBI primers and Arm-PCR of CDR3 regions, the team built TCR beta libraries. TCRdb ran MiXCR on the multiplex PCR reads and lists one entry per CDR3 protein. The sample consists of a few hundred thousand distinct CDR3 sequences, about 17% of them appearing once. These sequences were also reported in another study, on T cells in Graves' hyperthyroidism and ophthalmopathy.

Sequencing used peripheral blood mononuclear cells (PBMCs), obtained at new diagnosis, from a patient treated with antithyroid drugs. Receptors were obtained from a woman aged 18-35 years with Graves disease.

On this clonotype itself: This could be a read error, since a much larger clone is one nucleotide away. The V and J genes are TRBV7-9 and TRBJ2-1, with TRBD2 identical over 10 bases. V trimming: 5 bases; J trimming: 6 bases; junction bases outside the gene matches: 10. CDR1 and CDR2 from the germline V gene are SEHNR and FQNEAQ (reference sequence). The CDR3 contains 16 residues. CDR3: CASSHQIAGGPNEQFF. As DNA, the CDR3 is TGTGCCAGCAGCCACCAAATAGCGGGAGGCCCCAATGAGCAGTTCTTC.

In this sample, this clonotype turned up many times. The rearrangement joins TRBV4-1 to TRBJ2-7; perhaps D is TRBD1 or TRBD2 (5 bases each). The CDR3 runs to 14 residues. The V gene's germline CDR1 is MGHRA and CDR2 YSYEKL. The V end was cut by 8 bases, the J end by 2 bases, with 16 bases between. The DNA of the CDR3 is TGCGCCAGCGCCGGGACGCTATCCCCCTACGAGCAGTACTTC. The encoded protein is CASAGTLSPYEQYF.

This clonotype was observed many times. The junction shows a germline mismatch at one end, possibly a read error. The CDR3 DNA sequence: TGTGCCAGCATTAGGGACAGGGCCTACTATGAGCAGTTCTTC. Amino acids: CASIRDRAYYEQFF. V gene TRBV28 combines with J gene TRBJ2-1; 9 positions match TRBD1. The V gene's germline CDR1 is MDHEN and CDR2 SYDVKM. The CDR3 has 14 residues.

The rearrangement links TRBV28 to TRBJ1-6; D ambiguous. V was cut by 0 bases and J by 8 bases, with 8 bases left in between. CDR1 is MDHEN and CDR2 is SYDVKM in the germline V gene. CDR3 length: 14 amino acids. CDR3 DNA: TGTGCCAGCAGTTTATGGGATAAGGATTCACCCCTCCACTTT. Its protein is CASSLWDKDSPLHF.

CDR3 sequence: CASSSAVDSPLHF. The CDR3 coding sequence is TGTGCCAGCAGTTCCGCAGTTGATTCACCCCTCCACTTT. This chain links TRBV12-3 or TRBV12-4 with TRBJ1-6; the D is unclear. This CDR3 is 13 amino acids long. V was shortened by 4 bases and J by 8 bases, with 9 bases between the two germline ends.

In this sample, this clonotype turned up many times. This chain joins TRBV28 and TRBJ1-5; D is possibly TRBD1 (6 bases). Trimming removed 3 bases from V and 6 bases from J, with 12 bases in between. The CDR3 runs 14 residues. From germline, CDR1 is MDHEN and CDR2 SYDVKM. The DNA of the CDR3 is TGTGCCAGCAGTTTTCTCAGGGGAGGTCAGCCCCAGCATTTT. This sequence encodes CASSFLRGGQPQHF.

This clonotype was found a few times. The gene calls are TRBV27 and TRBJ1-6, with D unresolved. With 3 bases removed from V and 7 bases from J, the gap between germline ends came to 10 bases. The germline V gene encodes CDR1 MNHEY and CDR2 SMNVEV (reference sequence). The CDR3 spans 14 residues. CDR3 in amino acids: CASSLTNGNSPLHF. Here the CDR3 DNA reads TGTGCCAGCAGTTTGACGAACGGGAATTCACCCCTCCACTTT.

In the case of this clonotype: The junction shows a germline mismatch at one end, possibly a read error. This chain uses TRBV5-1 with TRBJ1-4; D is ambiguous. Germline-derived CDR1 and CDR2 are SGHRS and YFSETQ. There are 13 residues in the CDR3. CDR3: CVSSLVPGEKLFF. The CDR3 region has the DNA TGCGTCAGCAGCTTGGTTCCGGGGGAAAAACTGTTTTTT.

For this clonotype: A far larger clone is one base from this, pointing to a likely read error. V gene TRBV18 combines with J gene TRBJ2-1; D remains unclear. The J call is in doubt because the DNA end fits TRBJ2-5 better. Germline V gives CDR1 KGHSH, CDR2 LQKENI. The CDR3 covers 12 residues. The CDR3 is CASSQHQETQYF. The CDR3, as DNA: TGTGCCAGCTCACAACACCAAGAGACCCAGTACTTC.

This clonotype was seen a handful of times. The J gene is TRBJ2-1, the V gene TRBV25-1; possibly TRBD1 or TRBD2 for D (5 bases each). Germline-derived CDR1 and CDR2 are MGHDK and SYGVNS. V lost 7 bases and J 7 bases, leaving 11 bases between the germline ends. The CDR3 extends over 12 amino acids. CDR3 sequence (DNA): TGTGCCAGCACAATCGGGGCAAATGAGCAGTTCTTC. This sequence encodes CASTIGANEQFF.

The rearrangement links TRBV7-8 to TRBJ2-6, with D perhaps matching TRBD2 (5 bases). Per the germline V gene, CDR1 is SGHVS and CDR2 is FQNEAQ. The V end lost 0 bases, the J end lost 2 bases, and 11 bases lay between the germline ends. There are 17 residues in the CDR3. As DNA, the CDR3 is TGTGCCAGCAGCTTAGCCGGGGTTGATCCTGGGGCCAACGTCCTGACTTTC. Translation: CASSLAGVDPGANVLTF.

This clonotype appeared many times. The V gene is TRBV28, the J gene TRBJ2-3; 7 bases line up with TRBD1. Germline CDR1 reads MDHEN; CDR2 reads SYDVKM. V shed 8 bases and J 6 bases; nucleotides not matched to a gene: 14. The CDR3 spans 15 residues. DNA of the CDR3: TGTGCCAGCCGAAGCACAGGGGAACTTGGGGATACGCAGTATTTT. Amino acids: CASRSTGELGDTQYF. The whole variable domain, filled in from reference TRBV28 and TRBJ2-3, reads DVKVTQSSRYLVKRTGEKVFLECVQDMDHENMFWYRQDPGLGLRLIYFSYDVKMKEKGDIPEGYSVSREKKERFSLILESASTNQTSMYLCASRSTGELGDTQYFGPGTRLTVL.

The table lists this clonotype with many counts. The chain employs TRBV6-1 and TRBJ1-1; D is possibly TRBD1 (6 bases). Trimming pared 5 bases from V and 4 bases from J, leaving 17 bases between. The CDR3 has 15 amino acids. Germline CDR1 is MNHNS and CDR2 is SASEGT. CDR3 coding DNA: TGTGCCAGCAGTCTACCAAACAGGGTTGGCACTGAAGCTTTCTTT. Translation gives CASSLPNRVGTEAFF.

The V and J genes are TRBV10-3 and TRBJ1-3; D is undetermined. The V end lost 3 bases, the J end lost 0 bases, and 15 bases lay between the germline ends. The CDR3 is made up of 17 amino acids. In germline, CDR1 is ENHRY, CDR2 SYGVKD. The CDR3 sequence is CAISEWESTASGNTIYF. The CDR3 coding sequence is TGTGCCATCAGTGAATGGGAGTCGACCGCCTCTGGAAACACCATATATTTT.